This TCR beta chain came from a study of cytomegalovirus exposure and HLA in healthy donors (dated by TCRdb to 2016 to 2017). Turning to the overall study: In an earlier analysis of around 540 of the donors, approximately 260 Gb of sequence data and some 100 million unique TCR beta sequences from roughly 180 million T cells were reported. An early release that covered 640 HLA-typed donors contained around 300 gigabases of sequencing data and approximately 85 million unique TCR sequences. Of the 350 to 400 genotyped donors, over 70% fell in the genetic ancestry cluster associated with self-reported Caucasian donors. The study was designed to test whether signatures of past pathogen exposure could be identified by cataloging public T cell receptors. Using immunosequencing, the study profiled T cell repertoires from 550 to 750 subjects and related those repertoires to cytomegalovirus serostatus. A separate validation cohort of roughly 130 different subjects was used in addition to the roughly 700-subject first cohort. High-throughput TCR immunosequencing, statistical association of individual TCRs with disease status, and machine learning were combined to predict cytomegalovirus infection status. In a later analysis, previously published TCR beta repertoires from hundreds of donors were re-analyzed and high-resolution HLA genotyping was added so that TCR occurrence patterns could be studied. Rather than drawing on any new phenotypic data, the later analysis identified candidate immune exposures from TCR beta sequences and the way those sequences occurred across donors. In an earlier analysis of 587 of the donors, high-throughput TCR beta sequencing was used to judge whether each TCR beta V gene segment behaved as functional or pseudogenic. Donor age, sex, ethnicity and CMV serostatus were compiled alongside the repertoire data. A later genetic analysis took genome-wide SNP genotypes for 398 of the 666 donors and used that subset as a discovery cohort. Every repertoire in the discovery cohort had been generated on one and the same sequencing platform. HLA typing covered class I and class II loci at four-digit resolution. The number of typed donors differed by locus: about 620-640 for A, B, C, DRB1 and DQB1; 522 for DQA1; 606 for DPA1; and some 450 for DPB1. Roughly five DR-DQ haplotypes were handled as single units for association and clustering because linkage in the cohort was strong. Among 300 to 500 genotyped donors of the cohort, an average of approximately 200,000 unique TCR beta nucleotide sequences was sequenced per donor, of which 15% to 20% were non-productive. General study outcomes and caveats: Most TCR sequences were observed very rarely across donors, whereas some public TCRs were present in many individuals. The authors suggested that the approach could potentially be extended to other disease states and immunological phenotypes. Because HLA typing was unavailable for some donors at each locus, only the typed subset was used in association tests. The cohort was sequenced for TCR beta chains only, and without alpha or paired-chain data the features that could be detected were limited. A group of highly shared sequence variants was considered likely to be a technical artifact of the sequencing pipeline. Compared with the 666-donor mean, donors in an Asian-associated ancestry cluster had fewer N-insertions in productive TCRs, according to a later genetic analysis. A later analysis reported that several top co-occurrence clusters appeared linked to parvovirus B19, influenza, CMV and Epstein-Barr virus. A further reported finding was that TCR beta sequences accurately predicted the HLA-A and HLA-B alleles for most subjects in the first cohort. Immune exposure information for the cohort was limited to CMV serostatus. In vitro tests confirmed that a few of the cytomegalovirus-associated TCR beta chains recognize cytomegalovirus antigens. The 87-base-pair reads could not distinguish some IMGT-functional V segments, including TRBV6-2 and TRBV6-3, so those segments were excluded. A later genetic analysis associated a missense DCLRE1C variant with V-gene and J-gene trimming of TCR beta chains, and an independent cohort replicated the association. According to a later analysis, TCR association rates differed among HLA loci, with DRB1 alleles showing the most associated TCRs and HLA-C alleles showing the fewest. Linkage disequilibrium might explain the correlated functional status among segregating V segments, but an unknown experimental factor could not be excluded. A total of fewer than 200 TCR beta chains were listed by the study as associated with cytomegalovirus. Around 16 rarely observed V segments, including chromosome 9 orphons, were excluded from the earlier analysis of 550 to 700 of the donors because counts were too low. When HLA alleles, especially DR and DQ, strongly co-occurred, attributing TCR associations to individual alleles was difficult. In both the original and validation cohorts, the classifier was reported to diagnose cytomegalovirus status with high specificity and sensitivity. In a later analysis, HLA-associated TCR beta chains were found to be more clonally expanded and to have lower generation probabilities than equally common non-associated chains. According to a later analysis, most CMV-associated TCR beta chains appeared to be HLA-restricted, and the HLA associations seemed to be driven largely by CMV exposure. Sequencing depth was assumed to be roughly uniform across donors in the presence/absence analyses, though that assumption may not hold. Broadly in line with IMGT annotations, most TCR beta V segments showed up in productive rearrangements about 87% or about 30% of the time in an earlier analysis of 450 to 600 of the donors. A later analysis associated about 16,000 TCR beta sequences with specific HLA alleles at a false discovery rate of 0.05.

The cohort consisted of 666 healthy bone marrow donors. All cohort members were sampled while nominally healthy, although unrecorded immune exposures were likely present. The donor tested CMV seronegative, placing the donor among the 350 to 400 seronegative members of the cohort. A peripheral blood sample was collected from each donor, and TCR beta sequencing was performed on peripheral blood mononuclear cells. Genomic DNA extraction from the blood cell samples was performed with the Qiagen DNeasy Blood Extraction Kit. Library generation was performed with the immunoSEQ multiplex PCR assay. For the multiplex PCR, a mixture combining 60 forward primers for TCR Vbeta segments and 13 reverse primers for TCR Jbeta segments was used. The CDR3 region of rearranged TCR beta genes was amplified from genomic DNA with a multiplex PCR assay. The Illumina HiSeq System was used to sequence the amplified TCR beta libraries as 87-base-pair reads. The paper's data handling went like this. Across the 500 to 750 repertoires, a later analysis counted about 81 million unique TCR beta chains, approximately 12 million of which were shared by at least two donors. To remove PCR and sequencing errors, raw reads were error-corrected and collapsed into unique sequences using a nearest-neighbor algorithm that merged closely related sequences. V, D and J gene segments were assigned by aligning CDR3 sequences to IMGT reference sequences. For a sequence to be retained, a match of at least six nucleotides to both a V gene segment and a J gene segment was required. A rearrangement was called productive if the CDR3 had no stop codons and remained in frame with V and J, and every other rearrangement was called non-productive. Following IMGT convention, CDR3 was defined as the stretch from the second conserved V-encoded cysteine up to the conserved J-encoded phenylalanine. The earlier analysis of about 590 of the donors excluded sequences that lacked an unambiguous match to a single V gene segment. An earlier analysis of 450 to 650 of the donors called V segments functional above 56.7% productive rearrangements and segregating when the between-donor standard deviation exceeded 5%. To diagnose cytomegalovirus status from the catalog of TCR beta chain sequences, a statistical classification framework was built. In a later analysis, TCR nucleotide sequences were compared against IMGT/GENE-DB human TR gene sequences so that V and J genes could be assigned. Using the TCRdist pipeline, a later analysis assigned CDR3 sequences along with most-parsimonious VDJ recombination scenarios. In a later analysis, each TCR beta chain was defined by its CDR3 amino acid sequence together with its V-gene family, and reads without a unique V-gene family were excluded. A later analysis removed 500 to 650 highly shared, low-generation-probability nucleotide sequences to deal with suspected cross-contamination and a sequencing artifact. In a later analysis, a clonal expansion index was calculated for each public chain from normalized within-repertoire ranks of inferred template counts. In a later analysis, generation probabilities were computed using a VDJ recombination model fitted to out-of-frame rearrangements, and the results were checked against IGoR. In a later analysis, hypergeometric tests were used to score TCR-TCR, TCR-HLA and TCR-CMV co-occurrence, with a repertoire-size bias correction applied to TCR pairs. In a later analysis, false discovery rates were estimated by permuting HLA or CMV assignments 20 times. In a later analysis, co-occurring TCRs were grouped with DBSCAN, and TCRdist sequence similarity was added when clustering was performed within HLA-allele-positive subsets. For co-occurrence clustering, repertoires with fewer than 30,000 or more than 120,000 public chains were excluded, along with a handful of repertoires with anomalous nucleotide sharing. Imported from immuneACCESS, the table was reduced by TCRdb to in-frame sequences with V and J called. These copies leave out some clones; in studies compared against another copy, an unresolved V gene accounts for under half, and the cause of the remainder is not known. V and J calls and clone size are as listed in that table; D and trimming were resolved from the DNA. Here the sample has 110,000 to 150,000 clones; roughly 62% occur a single time. The ten largest account for more than 4% of the sample.

Notes on this clone: Its antigen remains undetermined. No much larger clone exists at a distance of one base, and base qualities are not known.

CDR1 and CDR2, per the germline V gene (reference sequence), are LNHDA and SQIVND. The V and J ends are trimmed by 4 bases and 8 bases, leaving 17 bases between them. Its CDR3 holds 15 amino acids, cysteine through phenylalanine. Solely the CDR3 DNA is kept, with 45 bases framed from the first base. The chain was built from TRBV19 and TRBJ1-4, with a tentative D gene TRBD1 over 5 matching bases. Sequencing input: PBMCs. The clonotype comes from a man in his 60s in good health and CMV-seronegative. At the DNA level, the sequence is TGTGCCAGTAGTAGGGGGGACGGCTCGAGGGAAAAACTGTTTTTT. Translated, this is CASSRGDGSREKLFF.